A selection of T cell receptor beta chains follows, all from one sample in a study of OX40 agonist ivuxolimab in advanced cancers. The repertoire was sequenced with immunoSEQ multiplex PCR; TCRdb's copy has only in-frame clones and lacks some. The repertoire includes tens of thousands of clones, around 87% of them detected once, and 1.5% to 2% sits in the top ten. The material sequenced was CD4+ or CD8+ T cells sorted from blood, taken in a trial of the OX40 agonist ivuxolimab. The receptor source for this set is an adult with an advanced solid tumor such as melanoma, head and neck, liver or kidney cancer. The CDR3 runs from the conserved cysteine through the conserved F or W. A D gene is named only where the DNA matches it firmly. Size is omitted from some rows. Given values are once, few, many or a class for expanded clones.

j_call,clone_size,d_call,v_call,cdr3_nt,cdr3_aa
TRBJ1-1,NA,NA,TRBV10-3,TGTGCCATCCGCAACCCAAGCACTGAAGCTTTCTTT,CAIRNPSTEAFF
TRBJ2-3,NA,NA,TRBV7-2,TGTGCCAGCAGCCCTAGCCCAGATACGCAGTATTTT,CASSPSPDTQYF
TRBJ2-3,NA,NA,TRBV5-1,TGCGCCAGCAGCTCTGCGGCTCAGGAGAGAGATACGCAGTATTTT,CASSSAAQERDTQYF
TRBJ2-3,once,TRBD2,TRBV9,TGTGCCAGCAGCCCACGGACTAGCGGCTTCACAGATACGCAGTATTTT,CASSPRTSGFTDTQYF
TRBJ2-5,NA,TRBD2,TRBV10-3,TGTGCCATCAGTGAGCCAGCGACTAGCGGGACCTCAGAGACCCAGTACTTC,CAISEPATSGTSETQYF
TRBJ1-4,NA,TRBD1,TRBV5-1,TGCGCCAGCAGTTACCTCCCGACAGGGACCGAAAAACTGTTTTTT,CASSYLPTGTEKLFF
TRBJ2-1,few,TRBD2,TRBV5-4,TGTGCCAGCAGCTCCGGGACTAGCGGGAGGGCTTACAATGAGCAGTTCTTC,CASSSGTSGRAYNEQFF
TRBJ2-1,NA,TRBD2,TRBV2,TGTGCCAGCAGAAGGGGAGCGGGGGCCTACAATGAGCAGTTCTTC,CASRRGAGAYNEQFF
TRBJ1-4,NA,NA,TRBV11-2,TGTGCCAGCAGCTTAGGTCCGTTAAGTGAAAAACTGTTTTTT,CASSLGPLSEKLFF
TRBJ2-7,few,TRBD1,TRBV27,TGTGCCAGCAGTCGACAGGGGTGGAAGTGGTACTTC,CASSRQGWKWYF
TRBJ2-7,NA,TRBD1,TRBV18,TGTGCCAGCTCACCAACAGGGGGGTACGAGCAGTACTTC,CASSPTGGYEQYF
TRBJ2-3,NA,NA,TRBV11-2,TGTGCCAGCAATTTTGGTGGACTAACAGATACGCAGTATTTT,CASNFGGLTDTQYF
TRBJ2-7,NA,TRBD1,TRBV6-1,TGTGCCAGCAGCGGTTGGACAGGGACCTACGAGCAGTACTTC,CASSGWTGTYEQYF
TRBJ1-1,NA,NA,TRBV18,TGTGCCAGCTCACCCAACAGGGAGGGCACTGAAGCTTTCTTT,CASSPNREGTEAFF
TRBJ2-7,NA,TRBD2,TRBV13,TGTGCCAGCAGCTTAGACCGACTAGCGGGAGACTCCTACGAGCAGTACTTC,CASSLDRLAGDSYEQYF
TRBJ2-7,NA,NA,TRBV11-3,TGTGCCAGCAGCTTAGAGGGCGGAAAAGACTACGAGCAGTACTTC,CASSLEGGKDYEQYF
TRBJ1-4,NA,NA,TRBV30,TGTGCCTGGAGTGCTGTGAGTGAAAAACTGTTTTTT,CAWSAVSEKLFF
TRBJ2-7,NA,NA,TRBV5-6,TGTGCCAGCAGCTTGGGCAGGGGAAAAATTTACGAGCAGTACTTC,CASSLGRGKIYEQYF
TRBJ2-3,NA,NA,TRBV18,TGTGCCAGCTCACCCCGAGCAGGGGGCACAGATACGCAGTATTTT,CASSPRAGGTDTQYF
TRBJ1-2,NA,NA,TRBV30,TGTGCCTGGAGTGTACTCAGGCCAGCTAACTATGGCTACACCTTC,CAWSVLRPANYGYTF
TRBJ1-3,once,NA,TRBV14,TGTGCCAGCAGCCGAAGGGGACTCTCTGGAAACACCATATATTTT,CASSRRGLSGNTIYF
TRBJ2-3,NA,TRBD2,TRBV5-1,TGCGCCAGCAGCTTGGCCCTAGCGGGGGCAGGGGATACGCAGTATTTT,CASSLALAGAGDTQYF
TRBJ1-2,NA,NA,TRBV4-1,TGCGCCAGCAGCCAAGGATCGGGGGCGAGGGGCTATGGCTACACCTTC,CASSQGSGARGYGYTF
TRBJ1-2,NA,TRBD1,TRBV6-6,TGTGCCAGCAGATCTAATCCCGGGACAGTCAACTATGGCTACACCTTC,CASRSNPGTVNYGYTF
TRBJ2-7,NA,NA,TRBV10-3,TGTGCCATCAGAGCCAGTTTAGGGGGAAACTCCTACGAGCAGTACTTC,CAIRASLGGNSYEQYF
TRBJ2-5,once,TRBD1,TRBV7-9,TGTGCCAGCAGCTTAGGGGACAGAGATCAAGAGACCCAGTACTTC,CASSLGDRDQETQYF
TRBJ2-1,NA,NA,TRBV25-1,TGTGCCAGCAGTGCCGGCCGGAGTTACAATGAGCAGTTCTTC,CASSAGRSYNEQFF
TRBJ2-5,NA,NA,TRBV9,TGTGCCAGCAGCGTAGATACGGGGGGCGCGGAGACCCAGTACTTC,CASSVDTGGAETQYF
TRBJ1-2,NA,NA,TRBV19,TGTGCCAGTAGTCCGGCAGCGGGGAGCGCTGGCTATGGCTACACCTTC,CASSPAAGSAGYGYTF
TRBJ1-2,NA,NA,TRBV6-1,TGTGCCAGCAGTGAGAGCAGCACCTTCTATGGCTACACCTTC,CASSESSTFYGYTF
TRBJ2-7,NA,TRBD1,TRBV7-2,TGTGCCAGCAGCTTAGGAAGGGGGCAGCTGGACGAGCAGTACTTC,CASSLGRGQLDEQYF
TRBJ2-6,NA,NA,TRBV7-9,TGTGCCAGCAGCTTAGCCTCTGGGGCCAACGTCCTGACTTTC,CASSLASGANVLTF
TRBJ2-7,NA,TRBD1,TRBV19,TGTGCCAGTAGTATCGACAGGGGGTACGAGCAGTACTTC,CASSIDRGYEQYF
TRBJ2-2,NA,NA,TRBV19,TGTGCCAGTAGTATTTGGGGAGTTGGGGGCACCGGGGAGCTGTTTTTT,CASSIWGVGGTGELFF
TRBJ1-2,NA,NA,TRBV6-1,TGTGCCAGCCAGATGGGAGACACTAACTATGGCTACACCTTC,CASQMGDTNYGYTF
TRBJ2-1,NA,NA,TRBV5-4,TGTGCCAGCAGCTTGGGCGGTGCGTACAATGAGCAGTTCTTC,CASSLGGAYNEQFF
TRBJ1-2,once,NA,TRBV25-1,TGTGCCAGCAGTGACTCGGGCCTCGGGGGCTACACCTTC,CASSDSGLGGYTF
TRBJ1-4,NA,TRBD1,TRBV7-9,TGTGCCAGCAGCTTATGGGGACAGGGTGGGGAAAAACTGTTTTTT,CASSLWGQGGEKLFF
TRBJ2-5,few,NA,TRBV7-6,TGTGCCAGCAGCCCCAAAGAGACCCAGTACTTC,CASSPKETQYF
TRBJ2-2,NA,TRBD2,TRBV6-1,TGTGCCAGCAGTGATGGTTCTAGCGGGAGGACCGGGGAGCTGTTTTTT,CASSDGSSGRTGELFF
TRBJ2-1,NA,TRBD2,TRBV29-1,TGCAGCGCTCAAGGGGTGGCGGGGGGGGACAATGAGCAGTTCTTC,CSAQGVAGGDNEQFF
TRBJ2-7,few,NA,TRBV5-4,TGTGCCAGCAGCTTGGAACAGGGAGGGCCCTACGAGCAGTACTTC,CASSLEQGGPYEQYF
TRBJ2-3,NA,TRBD2,TRBV9,TGTGCCAGCAGCGTTACCGGGACTAGCGGCACAGATACGCAGTATTTT,CASSVTGTSGTDTQYF
TRBJ1-1,NA,NA,TRBV18,TGTGCCAGCTCCCCTAGGTTCCGGGGCTTGATGAACACTGAAGCTTTCTTT,CASSPRFRGLMNTEAFF
TRBJ2-1,NA,NA,TRBV6-4,TGTGCCAGCAGTGAATTTGGGACTTTAAATGAGCAGTTCTTC,CASSEFGTLNEQFF
TRBJ1-3,once,NA,TRBV5-1,TGCGCCAGCAGCTTGGCCCCCGGCTCTGGAAACACCATATATTTT,CASSLAPGSGNTIYF
TRBJ1-2,NA,TRBD1,TRBV2,TGTGCCAGCAGTGAAGCGACAGGGATGTACTATGGCTACACCTTC,CASSEATGMYYGYTF
TRBJ1-1,NA,NA,TRBV19,TGTGCCAGTAGTATAGTGACTTTAACTGAGGGCACTGAAGCTTTCTTT,CASSIVTLTEGTEAFF
TRBJ2-7,NA,TRBD2,TRBV6-5,TGTGCCAGCAGTTACTCTATAGCGGGAGGGTACGAGCAGTACTTC,CASSYSIAGGYEQYF
TRBJ2-7,NA,NA,TRBV9,TGTGCCAGCAGCGTAGAGGAAGCGGCGAGCTCCTACGAGCAGTACTTC,CASSVEEAASSYEQYF
TRBJ2-2,once,NA,TRBV7-3,TGTGCCAGCAGCTTAACCTTCGGGACGGCGAACACCGGGGAGCTGTTTTTT,CASSLTFGTANTGELFF
TRBJ2-7,NA,TRBD2,TRBV7-9,TGTGCCAGCAGCAAGAGACTAGCGACCCAAGGCTCCTACGAGCAGTACTTC,CASSKRLATQGSYEQYF
TRBJ1-4,NA,NA,TRBV7-9,TGTGCCAGCAGCTCTCCGCCTGCTAATGAAAAACTGTTTTTT,CASSSPPANEKLFF
TRBJ2-1,NA,NA,TRBV10-1,TGCGCCAGCAGTGATTCTGGAGGGATCAATGAGCAGTTCTTC,CASSDSGGINEQFF
TRBJ1-1,few,NA,TRBV10-2,TGCGCCAGCAGTGCACCTACTTGGACTGAAGCTTTCTTT,CASSAPTWTEAFF
TRBJ2-1,NA,NA,TRBV7-8,TGTGCCAGCAGCTTAGTAGGTGATGAGCAGTTCTTC,CASSLVGDEQFF
TRBJ1-5,NA,NA,TRBV27,TGTGCCAGCAGTTTACGACAGCAGGGTCAGCCCCAGCATTTT,CASSLRQQGQPQHF
TRBJ2-2,NA,NA,TRBV5-1,TGCGCCAGCAGCTCGGACGAGGTCGGGTCCCGGGAGCTGTTTTTT,CASSSDEVGSRELFF